These 12 T cell receptor beta chains came from one sample sequenced in a study of vaccination and CD4 T cells after COVID-19 (dated by TCRdb to between 2022 and 2023). Library construction relied on PCR. Sequencing was carried out with an Illumina iSeq 100. DNA from cultured CD4+ T cells was subjected to TCR sequencing with the Oncomine TCR Beta short-read assay at the Johns Hopkins FTIC core. TCRdb trimmed public reads at Q25 via fastp, called clones via MiXCR and kept in-frame beta chains. Every distinct CDR3 protein forms one entry, paired with its most common genes and DNA. In all, the sample holds over 9,000 distinct CDR3 sequences, and 22% of those were seen once. Clones ranked in the top ten supply more than 9% of the sample. Their antigens are not known. Interpreted using the paper, the treatment or condition label stands for: approximately 10-day PBMC culture with coronavirus spike peptide pools or control peptides (ViraFEST assay).

The starting material was CD4+ T cells from blood, cultured in vitro, obtained after SARS-CoV-2 vaccination. The source of these receptors is a human donor who had recovered from COVID-19.

This clonotype occurred a few times. The V and J genes are TRBV20-1 and TRBJ1-5; D is unresolved. Germline CDR1 and CDR2: DFQATT and SNEGSKA (reference sequence). Trimming pared 8 bases from V and 4 bases from J, leaving 21 bases between. This CDR3 region has 15 residues. As DNA, the CDR3 is TGCAGTTCGCCACCCCTCGGAGGGATAAATCAGCCCCAGCATTTT. Translation gives CSSPPLGGINQPQHF.

This clonotype has a handful of counts. The J gene is TRBJ2-7, the V gene TRBV30; possible D gene TRBD1, 5 bases. CDR3 size: 13 residues. Germline V gene data show CDR1 as GTSNPN and CDR2 as SVGIG (reference sequence). Trimming took off 2 bases at V and 2 bases at J, with 10 bases between the two ends. CDR3 in amino acids: CAWSRQMTYEQYF. The CDR3 DNA reads as TGTGCCTGGAGTCGACAGATGACCTACGAGCAGTACTTC.

This chain links TRBV27 with TRBJ2-5; TRBD2 matches at 9 bases. This CDR3 comprises 17 residues. Losses at the gene ends were 6 bases for V and 5 bases for J; bases not matched to a gene: 16. Germline V gene data show CDR1 as MNHEY and CDR2 as SMNVEV (reference sequence). The CDR3 loop is CASRTESALAGRETQYF. The CDR3 coding sequence is TGTGCCAGCAGAACGGAATCGGCTCTAGCGGGGCGCGAGACCCAGTACTTC.

This sequence joins TRBV20-1 and TRBJ2-7; D is possibly TRBD1 or TRBD2 (5 bases each). CDR3 length: 13 residues. Trimming cost V 2 bases and J 2 bases, with 10 bases left between them. Germline V lookup: CDR1 DFQATT, CDR2 SNEGSKA (reference sequence). CDR3 bases: TGCAGTGCTAGAAGGGACGCAACCTACGAGCAGTACTTC. Translated: CSARRDATYEQYF.

This rearrangement joins TRBV6-2 or TRBV6-3 to TRBJ1-1, with 10 bases fitting TRBD1. CDR3 length equals 15 residues. The V gene's germline CDR1 is MNHEY and CDR2 SVGEGT. J was trimmed by 6 bases and V by 6 bases; bases with no gene match: 10. The CDR3 protein is CASSPQGQGYPEAFF. The CDR3 bases are TGTGCCAGCAGCCCCCAGGGACAGGGGTACCCTGAAGCTTTCTTT.

This sequence joins TRBV7-2 and TRBJ1-6; no reliable D call. Germline V gene data show CDR1 as SGHTA and CDR2 as FQGNSA. V was pared by 5 bases and J by 7 bases, with 12 bases between. This CDR3 has 14 residues. CDR3 sequence (DNA): TGTGCCAGCAGCCAGCCTCAGAGCAATTCACCCCTCCACTTT. Translated: CASSQPQSNSPLHF. Full variable domain (remainder filled in from reference TRBV7-2 and TRBJ1-6): GAGVSQSPSNKVTEKGKDVELRCDPISGHTALYWYRQSLGQGLEFLIYFQGNSAPDKSGLPSDRFSAERTGGSVSTLTIQRTQQEDSAVYLCASSQPQSNSPLHFGNGTRLTVT.

By sample share, this clonotype is medium-sized. The chain links TRBV6-5 to TRBJ2-1; D is perhaps TRBD2 (6 bases). The CDR3 covers 17 residues. V lost 2 bases to trimming and J lost 2 bases, with 16 bases between them. Germline loops: CDR1 MNHEY, CDR2 SVGAGI. The CDR3 nucleotides are TGTGCCAGCAGTTACCATTCCGGGGGAGTAGCCTACAATGAGCAGTTCTTC. This codes for CASSYHSGGVAYNEQFF.

This sequence joins TRBV9 and TRBJ2-3; D may correspond to TRBD1 or TRBD2 (6 bases each). V was cut by 7 bases and J by 1 base, with 19 bases left in between. Germline CDR1 and CDR2: SGDLS and YYNGEE. The CDR3 sequence is 16 residues long. The CDR3 region is CASSPGGRARTDTQYF. The DNA for the CDR3 is TGTGCCAGCTCCCCCGGGGGCAGGGCTCGCACAGATACGCAGTATTTT.

The table lists this clonotype with a few counts. The CDR3, as DNA: TGTGCCAGCAGTCGCGGACTAACGTGGGAGACCCAGTACTTC. It translates to CASSRGLTWETQYF. The V gene is TRBV7-2, the J gene TRBJ2-5; D may be TRBD2 (6 bases). CDR1 and CDR2 (germline): SGHTA, FQGNSA. Trimming stripped 6 bases from V and 5 bases from J, with 16 bases between. This CDR3 region has 14 residues.

A few counts support this clonotype. The chain employs TRBV27 and TRBJ1-6, with D perhaps matching TRBD1 (6 bases). CDR3 length equals 16 residues. Trimming took off 6 bases at V and 7 bases at J, with 19 bases between the two ends. The V gene's germline CDR1 is MNHEY and CDR2 SMNVEV (reference sequence). The CDR3, as DNA: TGTGCCAGCAGACCTCAGGGGCAGGGGTTAAATTCACCCCTCCACTTT. Protein product: CASRPQGQGLNSPLHF.

This clonotype was observed a handful of times. The chain carries TRBV20-1 and TRBJ2-1; 15 nucleotides match TRBD2. V lost 5 bases to trimming and J lost 7 bases; unmatched junction nucleotides: 12. CDR1 is DFQATT and CDR2 is SNEGSKA in the germline V gene (reference sequence). The CDR3 sequence is 17 residues long. CDR3 protein: CSADGLAGGPRVNEQFF. DNA for the CDR3: TGCAGTGCTGACGGACTAGCGGGAGGGCCTAGGGTTAATGAGCAGTTCTTC.

CDR3 nucleotides: TGTGCCAGCAGCTTAATCCCGGACGGACAGGCTGAGCAGTTCTTC. Its protein product is CASSLIPDGQAEQFF. The chain has TRBV7-3 and TRBJ2-1, with 7 bases lining up with TRBD1. The V segment lost 1 base and the J segment 9 bases; nucleotides outside the gene matches: 9. This CDR3 contains 15 residues. Germline CDR1 SGHTA, CDR2 FQGTGA.